Each of the 13 T cell receptor beta chains below was sequenced from the same sample in a study of cytomegalovirus exposure and HLA in healthy donors. PCR involved 60 Vbeta and 13 Jbeta primers. Clones were read by immunoSEQ multiplex PCR, and TCRdb kept only the in-frame ones, dropping some. The sample includes over 50,000 clones, just under 85% of them seen just once. Sequencing input: PBMCs. These receptors came from a man in his forties in good health and CMV-seronegative.

Notes on this clone: The same CDR3 also results from other DNA sequences found in this sample. V usage is TRBV9 and J usage is TRBJ2-1; weak D call: TRBD2 (6 bases). Germline CDR1 is SGDLS and CDR2 is YYNGEE. Trimming left V 2 bases short and J 0 bases short, with 9 bases between. This CDR3 is built from 15 residues. The DNA for the CDR3 is TGTGCCAGCAGCGTTTCCGGGGGCTCCTACAATGAGCAGTTCTTC. Protein: CASSVSGGSYNEQFF.

The rearrangement joins TRBV5-1 to TRBJ1-2; a possible D gene is TRBD1 (6 bases). V lost 7 bases to trimming and J lost 4 bases, with 14 bases between them. CDR3 length: 13 residues. Germline CDR1 and CDR2: SGHRS and YFSETQ. CDR3 sequence: CASGETGPYGYTF. In nucleotides, the CDR3 is TGCGCCAGCGGAGAGACAGGCCCCTATGGCTACACCTTC. The full variable domain, its missing parts supplied by reference TRBV5-1 and TRBJ1-2, is KAGVTQTPRYLIKTRGQQVTLSCSPISGHRSVSWYQQTPGQGLQFLFEYFSETQRNKGNFPGRFSGRQFSNSRSEMNVSTLELGDSALYLCASGETGPYGYTFGSGTRLTVV.

This clone was picked up one time. The chain has TRBV27 and TRBJ1-1, with 7 bases identical to TRBD1. V dropped 2 bases and J dropped 4; count of bases not matched to a gene: 7. CDR3 length: 15 residues. CDR1 is MNHEY, CDR2 SMNVEV, per germline (reference sequence). CDR3 sequence reads: CASSLQQGRVTEAFF. The CDR3 DNA reads as TGTGCCAGCAGTTTACAACAGGGGCGGGTCACTGAAGCTTTCTTT.

In this sample, this clone turned up a few times. The rearrangement joins TRBV11-3 to TRBJ2-7; 8 positions agree with TRBD1. Germline CDR1 and CDR2: SGHNT and YENEEA. V shed 4 bases and J 3 bases; nucleotides not matched to a gene: 5. The CDR3 runs 14 residues. This chain's CDR3 is CASSSNRGSYEQYF. DNA of the CDR3: TGTGCCAGCAGCTCGAACAGGGGGAGCTACGAGCAGTACTTC.

The chain couples TRBV2 to TRBJ1-5; a weak D match, TRBD1 (6 bases). The CDR3 length is 16 residues. V shed 1 base and J shed 2 bases, with 12 bases lying between them. The germline CDR1 and CDR2 sequences are SNHLY and FYNNEI. This CDR3 is CASSEGGRLGNQPQHF. The CDR3 coding sequence is TGTGCCAGCAGTGAAGGGGGGCGGTTGGGCAATCAGCCCCAGCATTTT. The full variable domain, completed using reference TRBV2 and TRBJ1-5, is EPEVTQTPSHQVTQMGQEVILRCVPISNHLYFYWYRQILGQKVEFLVSFYNNEISEKSEIFDDQFSVERPDGSNFTLKIRSTKLEDSAMYFCASSEGGRLGNQPQHFGDGTRLSIL.

V gene TRBV4-3 combines with J gene TRBJ1-1; D unresolved. The V and J ends lost 0 bases and 7 bases respectively, with 18 bases between them. Germline assignment: CDR1 LGHNA and CDR2 YSLEER. The CDR3 runs to 16 residues. This chain's CDR3 is CASSQDLQNMGSEAFF. DNA of the CDR3: TGCGCCAGCAGCCAAGATCTCCAGAATATGGGGAGTGAAGCTTTCTTT.

The chain is built from TRBV6-1 and TRBJ2-1, with 10 bases aligning to TRBD1. Trimming at V came to 1 base and at J to 5 bases, leaving 2 bases not matched to a gene. The CDR3 has 15 amino acids. Looked up from germline, CDR1 is MNHNS and CDR2 is SASEGT. The CDR3 loop reads CASSEGTGGHNEQFF. CDR3 bases: TGTGCCAGCAGTGAAGGGACAGGGGGACACAATGAGCAGTTCTTC.

CDR3 sequence: CASSLVKLFNTGELFF. CDR3 in DNA: TGTGCCAGCAGCTTAGTTAAACTTTTCAACACCGGGGAGCTGTTTTTT. The chain employs TRBV11-2 and TRBJ2-2; no clear D gene. The CDR3 has 16 amino acids. CDR1 and CDR2 (germline): SGHAT, FQNNGV. The germline V and J ends were trimmed by 1 base and 2 bases, with 11 bases remaining between them.

The chain combines TRBV11-2 with TRBJ2-3; 9 nucleotides line up with TRBD2. Germline V gene sequence: CDR1 SGHAT, CDR2 FQNNGV. This CDR3 spans 17 amino acids. V lost 5 bases and J lost 0; bases outside the gene matches: 9. The DNA of the CDR3 is TGTGCCAGCAGCCGTAAACGTAGCGGGGGTAGCACAGATACGCAGTATTTT. It is translated as CASSRKRSGGSTDTQYF.

CDR3 loop: CASSEKSGTGNYYSYEQYF. DNA for the CDR3: TGTGCCAGCAGTGAAAAATCCGGGACAGGGAATTATTACTCCTACGAGCAGTACTTC. The J gene is TRBJ2-7, the V gene TRBV6-1, with TRBD1 matching 9 bases. The CDR3 covers 19 residues. The ends lost 2 bases at V and 0 bases at J; junction bases unmatched: 14. Germline V gene data show CDR1 as MNHNS and CDR2 as SASEGT.

The chain links TRBV28 to TRBJ1-4; 7 bases fit TRBD1. The CDR3 runs to 15 residues. The V segment lost 3 bases and the J segment 3 bases; nucleotides outside the gene matches: 4. In germline, CDR1 is MDHEN, CDR2 SYDVKM. The CDR3 nucleotides are TGTGCCAGCAGTTTGACAGGGAGACCTAATGAAAAACTGTTTTTT. As protein: CASSLTGRPNEKLFF.

This clone was found a few times. J is TRBJ2-7 and V is TRBV27, with TRBD1 matching over 7 bases. The CDR3 spans 14 residues. CDR1 is MNHEY and CDR2 is SMNVEV in the germline V gene (reference sequence). Losses at the gene ends were 4 bases for V and 4 bases for J; bases not matched to a gene: 7. CDR3 coding DNA: TGTGCCAGCAGTTCCCCGACAGGGCATTACGAGCAGTACGTC. Translating gives CASSSPTGHYEQYV.

The chain employs TRBV18 and TRBJ1-1, with D possibly being TRBD1 (6 bases). The ends were cut back, 2 bases at V and 8 bases at J, with 15 bases in the middle. In germline, CDR1 is KGHSH, CDR2 LQKENI. The CDR3 has 14 residues. The CDR3 bases are TGTGCCAGCTCACCAAGTCAGTTGGACAGCGAAGCTTTCTTT. Protein sequence: CASSPSQLDSEAFF.